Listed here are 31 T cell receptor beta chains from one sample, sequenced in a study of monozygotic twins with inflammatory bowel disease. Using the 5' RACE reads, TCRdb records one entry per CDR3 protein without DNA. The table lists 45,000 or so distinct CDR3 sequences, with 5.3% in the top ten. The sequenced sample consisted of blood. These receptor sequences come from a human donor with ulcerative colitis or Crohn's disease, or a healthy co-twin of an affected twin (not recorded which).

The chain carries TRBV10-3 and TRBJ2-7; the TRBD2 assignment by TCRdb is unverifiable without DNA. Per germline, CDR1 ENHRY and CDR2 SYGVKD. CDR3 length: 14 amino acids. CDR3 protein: CAISEARSSSAQYF.

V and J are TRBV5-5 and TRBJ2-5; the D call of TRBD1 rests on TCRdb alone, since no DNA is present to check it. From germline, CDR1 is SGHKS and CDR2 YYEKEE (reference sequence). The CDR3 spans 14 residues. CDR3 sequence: CASSGAASRETQYF.

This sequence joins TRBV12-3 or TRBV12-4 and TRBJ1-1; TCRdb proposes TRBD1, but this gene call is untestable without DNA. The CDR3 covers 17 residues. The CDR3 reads CASSSGRTGPRDTEAFF.

The CDR3 reads CATSGEGLGEKLFF. The genes are TRBV24-1 and TRBJ1-4; with no DNA, the TCRdb D assignment of TRBD1 cannot be verified. This CDR3 contains 14 residues. CDR1 is KGHDR, CDR2 SFDVKD, per germline.

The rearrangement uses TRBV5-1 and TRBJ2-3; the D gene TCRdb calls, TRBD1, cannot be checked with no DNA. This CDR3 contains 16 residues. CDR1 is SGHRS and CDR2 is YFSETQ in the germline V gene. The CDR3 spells CASNSEGPSIRDPSYF.

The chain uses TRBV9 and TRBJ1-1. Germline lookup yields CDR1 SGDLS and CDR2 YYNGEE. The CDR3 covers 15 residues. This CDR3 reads CASSRRTLGSTEAFF.

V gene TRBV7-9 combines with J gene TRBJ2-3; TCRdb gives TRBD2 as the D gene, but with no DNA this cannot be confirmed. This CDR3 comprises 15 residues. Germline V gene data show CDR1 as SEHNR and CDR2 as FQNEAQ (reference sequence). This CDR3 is CASSHEQGGTDTQYF. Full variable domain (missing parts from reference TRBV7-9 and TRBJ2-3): DTGVSQNPRHKITKRGQNVTFRCDPISEHNRLYWYRQTLGQGPEFLTYFQNEAQLEKSRLLSDRFSAERPKGSFSTLEIQRTEQGDSAMYLCASSHEQGGTDTQYFGPGTRLTVL.

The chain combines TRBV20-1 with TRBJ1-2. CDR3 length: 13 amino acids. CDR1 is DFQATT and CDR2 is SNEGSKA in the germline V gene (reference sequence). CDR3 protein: CSANPVSLQGYTF.

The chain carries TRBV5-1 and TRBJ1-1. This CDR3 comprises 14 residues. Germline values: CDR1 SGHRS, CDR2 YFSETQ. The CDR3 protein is CASSPTSTSTEAFF.

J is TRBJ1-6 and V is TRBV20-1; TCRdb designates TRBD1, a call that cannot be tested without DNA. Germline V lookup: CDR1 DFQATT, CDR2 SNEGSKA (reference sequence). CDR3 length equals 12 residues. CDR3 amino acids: CSAKGGDSPLHF.

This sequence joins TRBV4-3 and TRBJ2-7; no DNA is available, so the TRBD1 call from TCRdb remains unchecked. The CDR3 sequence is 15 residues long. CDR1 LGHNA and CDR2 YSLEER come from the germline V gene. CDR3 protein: CASSQAQGRIYEQYF.

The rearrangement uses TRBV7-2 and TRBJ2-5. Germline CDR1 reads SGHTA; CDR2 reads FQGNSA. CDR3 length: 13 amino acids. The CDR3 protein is CASSLRVTETQYF.

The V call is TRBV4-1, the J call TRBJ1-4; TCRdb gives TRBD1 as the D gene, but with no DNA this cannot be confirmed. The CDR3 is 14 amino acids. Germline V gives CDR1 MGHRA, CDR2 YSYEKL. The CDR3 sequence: CASSQEGTDEKLFF.

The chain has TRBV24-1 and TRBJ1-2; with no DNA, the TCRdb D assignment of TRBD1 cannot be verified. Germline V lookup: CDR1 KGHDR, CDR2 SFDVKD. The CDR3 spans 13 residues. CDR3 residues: CATSDRQGWGYTF.

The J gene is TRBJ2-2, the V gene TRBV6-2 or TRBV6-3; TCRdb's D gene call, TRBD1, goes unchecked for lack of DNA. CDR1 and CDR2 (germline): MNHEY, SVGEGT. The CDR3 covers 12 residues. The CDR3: CASRQGSGELFF.

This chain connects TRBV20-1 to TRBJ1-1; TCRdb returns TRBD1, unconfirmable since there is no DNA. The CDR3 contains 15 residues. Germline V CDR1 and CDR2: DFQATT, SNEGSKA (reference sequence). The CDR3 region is CSATGWTGVNTEAFF.

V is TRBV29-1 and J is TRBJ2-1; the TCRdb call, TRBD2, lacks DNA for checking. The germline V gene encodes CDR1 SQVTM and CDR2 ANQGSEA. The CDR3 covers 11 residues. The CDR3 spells CSVQTSGRGFF.

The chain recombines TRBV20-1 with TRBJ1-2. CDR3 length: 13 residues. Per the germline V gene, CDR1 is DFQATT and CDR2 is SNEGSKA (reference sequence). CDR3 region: CSARDGLNYGYTF.

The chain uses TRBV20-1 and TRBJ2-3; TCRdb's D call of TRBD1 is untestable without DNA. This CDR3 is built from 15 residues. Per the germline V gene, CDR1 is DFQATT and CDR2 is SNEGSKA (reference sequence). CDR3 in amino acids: CSGTGTGIRTDTQYF.

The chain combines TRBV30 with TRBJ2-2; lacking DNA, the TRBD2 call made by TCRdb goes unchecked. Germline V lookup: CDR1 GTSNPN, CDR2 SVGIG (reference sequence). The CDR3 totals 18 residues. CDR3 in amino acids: CAWSVRPGLVRPTGELFF.

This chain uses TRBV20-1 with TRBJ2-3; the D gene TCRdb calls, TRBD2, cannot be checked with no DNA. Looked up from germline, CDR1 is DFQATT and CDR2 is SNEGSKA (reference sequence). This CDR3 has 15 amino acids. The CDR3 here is CSARTPGGVTDTQYF.

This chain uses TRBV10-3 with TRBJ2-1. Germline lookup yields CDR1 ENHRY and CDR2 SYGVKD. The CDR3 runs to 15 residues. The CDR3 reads CAISESQKFYNEQFF.

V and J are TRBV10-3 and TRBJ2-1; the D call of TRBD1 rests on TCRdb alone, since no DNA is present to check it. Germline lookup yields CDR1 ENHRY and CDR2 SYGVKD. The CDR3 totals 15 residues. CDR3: CAISESQGYYNEQFF.

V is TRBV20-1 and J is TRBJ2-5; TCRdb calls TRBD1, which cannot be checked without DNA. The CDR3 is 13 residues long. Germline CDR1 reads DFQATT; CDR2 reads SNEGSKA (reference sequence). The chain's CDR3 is CSAPKTGRETQYF.

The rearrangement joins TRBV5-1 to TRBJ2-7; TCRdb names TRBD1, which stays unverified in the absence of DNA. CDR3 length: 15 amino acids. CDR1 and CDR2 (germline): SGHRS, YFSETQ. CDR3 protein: CASSTGTGVSYEQYF.

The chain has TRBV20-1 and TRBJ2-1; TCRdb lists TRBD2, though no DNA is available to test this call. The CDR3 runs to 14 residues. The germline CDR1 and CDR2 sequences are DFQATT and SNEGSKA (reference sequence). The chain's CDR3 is CSTRGLAGEFEQFF.

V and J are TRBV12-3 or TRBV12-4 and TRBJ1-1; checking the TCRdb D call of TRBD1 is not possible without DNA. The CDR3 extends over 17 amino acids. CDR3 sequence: CASTQRGTGGVNTEAFF.

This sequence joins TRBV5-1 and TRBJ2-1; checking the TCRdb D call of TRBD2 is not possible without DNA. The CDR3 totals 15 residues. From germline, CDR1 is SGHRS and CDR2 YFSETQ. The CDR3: CASRLAFGSYNEQFF.

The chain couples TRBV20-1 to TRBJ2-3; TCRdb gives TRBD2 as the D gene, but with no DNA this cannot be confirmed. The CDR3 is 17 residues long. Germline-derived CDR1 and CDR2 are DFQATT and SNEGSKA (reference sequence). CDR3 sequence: CSARPDGGSGDRDTQYF.

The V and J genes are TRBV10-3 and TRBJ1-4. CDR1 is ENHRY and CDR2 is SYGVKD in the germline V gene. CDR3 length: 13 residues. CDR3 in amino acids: CAISVEGSEKLFF.

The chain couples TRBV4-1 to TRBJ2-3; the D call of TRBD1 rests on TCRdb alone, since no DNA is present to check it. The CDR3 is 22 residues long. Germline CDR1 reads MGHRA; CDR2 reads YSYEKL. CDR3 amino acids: CASSQETGAGSPGYSSTDTQYF.